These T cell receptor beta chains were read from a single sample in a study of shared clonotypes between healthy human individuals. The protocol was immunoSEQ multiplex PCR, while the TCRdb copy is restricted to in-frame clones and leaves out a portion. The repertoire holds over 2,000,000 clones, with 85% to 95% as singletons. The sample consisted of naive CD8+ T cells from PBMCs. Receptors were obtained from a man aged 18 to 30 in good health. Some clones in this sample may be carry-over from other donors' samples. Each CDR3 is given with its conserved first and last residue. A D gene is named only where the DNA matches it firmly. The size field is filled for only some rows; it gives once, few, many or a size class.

CDR3: CASSLDGNNEQFF; V: TRBV7-3; size: NA; J: TRBJ2-1; D: NA
CDR3: CAGRSNYGYTF; V: TRBV19; size: NA; J: TRBJ1-2; D: NA
CDR3: CASSQDRGPGANVLTF; V: TRBV7-3; size: NA; J: TRBJ2-6; D: TRBD1
CDR3: CASGLGTGSGELFF; V: TRBV12-5; size: NA; J: TRBJ2-2; D: NA
CDR3: CASSDGSYNEQFF; V: TRBV4-2; size: NA; J: TRBJ2-1; D: NA
CDR3: CASSLVGGDGYTF; V: TRBV7-8; size: NA; J: TRBJ1-2; D: NA
CDR3: CASSGLYPQETQYF; V: TRBV19; size: NA; J: TRBJ2-5; D: NA
CDR3: CAWSPGSYEQYF; V: TRBV30; size: NA; J: TRBJ2-7; D: NA
CDR3: CASSQDRAPGAEAFF; V: TRBV4-3; size: few; J: TRBJ1-1; D: TRBD1
CDR3: CASTCQAGGGMNTEAFF; V: TRBV21-1; size: NA; J: TRBJ1-1; D: NA
CDR3: CASSLLAGVYNEQFF; V: TRBV6-1; size: NA; J: TRBJ2-1; D: TRBD2
CDR3: CASSLPPVYLSYNEQFF; V: TRBV28; size: NA; J: TRBJ2-1; D: NA
CDR3: CAITGGGPGYEQYF; V: TRBV10-3; size: few; J: TRBJ2-7; D: NA
CDR3: CASSSRDSAETQYF; V: TRBV7-9; size: NA; J: TRBJ2-5; D: NA
CDR3: CSVETRQGDYEQYF; V: TRBV29-1; size: NA; J: TRBJ2-7; D: TRBD1
CDR3: CASSLSGEGEKLFF; V: TRBV7-9; size: NA; J: TRBJ1-4; D: NA
CDR3: CASSLRGPNTEAFF; V: TRBV13; size: NA; J: TRBJ1-1; D: NA
CDR3: CASSPKGEKLFF; V: TRBV13; size: NA; J: TRBJ1-4; D: NA
CDR3: CASSILGPGTGELFF; V: TRBV7-3; size: NA; J: TRBJ2-2; D: NA
CDR3: CASSLIAGVQETQYF; V: TRBV28; size: NA; J: TRBJ2-5; D: TRBD2
CDR3: CASSEEVRETQYF; V: TRBV2; size: NA; J: TRBJ2-5; D: NA
CDR3: CAWDRGGLRAFF; V: TRBV30; size: few; J: TRBJ1-1; D: TRBD1
CDR3: CASSQYLPESLAKNIQYF; V: TRBV4-3; size: once; J: TRBJ2-4; D: NA
CDR3: CASSHRESNTGELFF; V: TRBV18; size: NA; J: TRBJ2-2; D: NA
CDR3: CASSLGGLERNEQFF; V: TRBV7-9; size: NA; J: TRBJ2-1; D: NA
CDR3: CASSLGASGGEYEQFF; V: TRBV13; size: NA; J: TRBJ2-1; D: TRBD2
CDR3: CASSRDRAHEQFF; V: TRBV7-9; size: NA; J: TRBJ2-1; D: TRBD1